A selection of T cell receptor beta chains follows, all from one sample in a study of metastatic and nonmetastatic thyroid tumors. MiXCR was used by TCRdb to re-call the PCR reads. This sample has around 45,000 clones, with roughly 3.2% found just once. Material for sequencing was blood. Receptor source: a female donor with papillary thyroid cancer or a benign thyroid nodule (not recorded which). Some clones in this sample may be carry-over from other donors' samples. Each CDR3 is given with its conserved first and last residue. A D gene is named only where the DNA matches it firmly. Only part of the rows carry a size: once, few, many, or a class if the clone is expanded.

size: -; D: -; J: TRBJ1-3; V: TRBV4-3; CDR3: CASSQAISGRATSGNTIYF
size: many; D: TRBD1; J: TRBJ1-6; V: TRBV12-3/TRBV12-4; CDR3: CASRTGTSYNSPLHF
size: many; D: -; J: TRBJ2-3; V: TRBV6-1; CDR3: CASSRRTDTQYF
size: many; D: TRBD1; J: TRBJ2-5; V: TRBV20-1; CDR3: CSAGTGRRQETQYF
size: many; D: TRBD2; J: TRBJ2-1; V: TRBV6-1; CDR3: CASKAGGASNEQFF
size: few; D: -; J: TRBJ1-4; V: TRBV11-2; CDR3: CASSLDVGQDNEKLFF
size: many; D: TRBD2; J: TRBJ2-1; V: TRBV11-2; CDR3: CASSLEWLVAGSINEQFF
size: many; D: -; J: TRBJ2-7; V: TRBV19; CDR3: CASSRNWGSYEQYF
size: many; D: -; J: TRBJ1-1; V: TRBV7-3; CDR3: CASSLGPAPNTEAFF
size: many; D: -; J: TRBJ1-3; V: TRBV16; CDR3: CASSQNWGSGNTIYF
size: many; D: -; J: TRBJ2-7; V: TRBV20-1; CDR3: CSASTQRYEQYF
size: few; D: -; J: TRBJ2-1; V: TRBV11-3; CDR3: CASSYTPASSYNEQFF
size: many; D: -; J: TRBJ1-1; V: TRBV14; CDR3: CASSQAGGGYAAFF
size: -; D: -; J: TRBJ1-4; V: TRBV5-8; CDR3: CASSLRGNEKLFF
size: many; D: -; J: TRBJ1-5; V: TRBV28; CDR3: CASSLGRGPNQPQHF
size: -; D: -; J: TRBJ2-7; V: TRBV5-6; CDR3: CASNKWAYEQYF
size: many; D: TRBD1; J: TRBJ2-3; V: TRBV9; CDR3: CASSDQGARTDTQYF
size: few; D: TRBD1; J: TRBJ1-1; V: TRBV27; CDR3: CASSLSGQGVNTEAFF
size: -; D: -; J: TRBJ2-1; V: TRBV6-1; CDR3: CASSRTAYNEQFF
size: many; D: TRBD2; J: TRBJ2-1; V: TRBV12-3/TRBV12-4; CDR3: CASSPGTSWYNEQFF
size: few; D: -; J: TRBJ1-5; V: TRBV7-6; CDR3: CASSPQGGNQSQHF
size: many; D: -; J: TRBJ2-1; V: TRBV5-6; CDR3: CASSPVTLTYNEQFF
size: few; D: -; J: TRBJ2-7; V: TRBV20-1; CDR3: CSASPGATGLEQYF
size: many; D: -; J: TRBJ1-2; V: TRBV4-1; CDR3: CASSQGPAATYGYTF
size: many; D: -; J: TRBJ2-4; V: TRBV10-2; CDR3: CASSVDGSRGNIQYF
size: many; D: -; J: TRBJ1-5; V: TRBV19; CDR3: CASSPRKYNQPQHF
size: many; D: -; J: TRBJ1-2; V: TRBV5-1; CDR3: CASSLVGSRHYGYTF
size: few; D: -; J: TRBJ2-2; V: TRBV28; CDR3: CASSSYTDILTGELFF
size: -; D: -; J: TRBJ1-2; V: TRBV5-1; CDR3: CASSLKGDGYTF
size: -; D: -; J: TRBJ2-7; V: TRBV2; CDR3: CASGSGMVSYEQYF
size: few; D: -; J: TRBJ1-5; V: TRBV2; CDR3: CASRTQGNQPQHF
size: -; D: TRBD1; J: TRBJ1-5; V: TRBV19; CDR3: CASIRQTGSNQPQHF
size: -; D: TRBD2; J: TRBJ2-7; V: TRBV20-1; CDR3: CSATGLAGSYEQYF
size: many; D: TRBD1; J: TRBJ2-6; V: TRBV6-1; CDR3: CASRFRTGAPGGANVLTF
size: -; D: TRBD1; J: TRBJ2-2; V: TRBV19; CDR3: CASSRSGQSRTGELFF
size: -; D: TRBD1; J: TRBJ2-3; V: TRBV5-1; CDR3: CASSFSTGVGHTADMQYF
size: many; D: TRBD2; J: TRBJ2-2; V: TRBV6-1; CDR3: CASSYEAGGRAGELFF
size: many; D: TRBD1; J: TRBJ2-7; V: TRBV28; CDR3: CASSLVGQGNYEQYF
size: many; D: TRBD1; J: TRBJ2-2; V: TRBV6-1; CDR3: CASSYGQGVRNTGELFF
size: many; D: -; J: TRBJ2-5; V: TRBV24-1; CDR3: CATSDPDRYQETQYF
size: many; D: -; J: TRBJ1-2; V: TRBV28; CDR3: CASFGALRDKSNYGYTF
size: -; D: TRBD2; J: TRBJ2-7; V: TRBV20-1; CDR3: CSAERLAGPYEQYF
size: -; D: -; J: TRBJ2-7; V: TRBV27; CDR3: CASSPTGTWEQYF
size: many; D: -; J: TRBJ1-2; V: TRBV3-1; CDR3: CASSQDSFARSYGYTF
size: many; D: -; J: TRBJ1-2; V: TRBV6-2/TRBV6-3; CDR3: CASSYSTEYGYTF
size: -; D: TRBD2; J: TRBJ2-1; V: TRBV7-3; CDR3: CASSLMGGGYNEQFF
size: few; D: -; J: TRBJ2-3; V: TRBV10-1; CDR3: CASSRGRGRTDTQYF
size: few; D: -; J: TRBJ2-3; V: TRBV24-1; CDR3: CATSGGRSTDTQYF
size: many; D: -; J: TRBJ2-3; V: TRBV4-1; CDR3: CASSQGGNTQYF
size: few; D: -; J: TRBJ2-5; V: TRBV10-3; CDR3: CAISVEFGGQETQYF
size: many; D: TRBD1; J: TRBJ2-7; V: TRBV6-1; CDR3: CASSLAGTGSEQYF